Presented here are 15 T cell receptor beta chains from one specimen sequenced in a study of blood T cell repertoires in COVID-19. Clones were read by immunoSEQ multiplex PCR, and TCRdb kept only the in-frame ones, dropping some. The data contain 350,000 to 450,000 clones, 75% to 90% of them singletons. Sample: peripheral blood. These receptors originate from a woman under 30 with acute or convalescent COVID-19.

This clone was seen just once. This chain uses TRBV19 with TRBJ1-2; 8 bases align to TRBD1. This CDR3 has 15 residues. V lost 8 bases to trimming and J lost 6 bases; unmatched junction nucleotides: 14. Germline V CDR1 and CDR2: LNHDA, SQIVND (reference sequence). The CDR3 nucleotides read TGTGCCAGTGTAAAGGGTAGTGACAGGGGCGATGGCTACACCTTC. It specifies CASVKGSDRGDGYTF.

The chain has TRBV3-1 (or the pseudogene TRBV3-2) and TRBJ2-3; perhaps TRBD2 as D (6 bases). CDR3 length equals 16 residues. Looked up from germline, CDR1 is LGHDT and CDR2 is YNNKEL (reference sequence). Trimming removed 6 bases from V and 0 bases from J, with 16 bases in between. CDR3 in amino acids: CASSQRRDWSTDTQYF. The CDR3 DNA reads as TGTGCCAGCAGTCAACGCCGGGACTGGAGCACAGATACGCAGTATTTT.

The rearrangement links TRBV5-1 to TRBJ1-1; D remains unclear. The CDR3 spans 12 residues. Per the germline V gene, CDR1 is SGHRS and CDR2 is YFSETQ. The V end was cut by 0 bases, the J end by 5 bases, with 5 bases between. The DNA of the CDR3 is TGCGCCAGCAGCTTGGGACAAACTGAAGCTTTCTTT. It encodes CASSLGQTEAFF.

The chain recombines TRBV28 with TRBJ1-3, with D perhaps TRBD1 (6 bases). V was clipped by 6 bases and J by 0 bases, with 15 bases between them. Germline CDR1 MDHEN, CDR2 SYDVKM. The CDR3 consists of 16 residues. CDR3 in DNA: TGTGCCAGCAGCCTTCCGGGACAAAACTCTGGAAACACCATATATTTT. Translating it yields CASSLPGQNSGNTIYF.

For the CDR3, the DNA is TGTGCCAGCAGCCTACGGGGGACAGGCAGTGGCTACACCTTC. Amino acids: CASSLRGTGSGYTF. V usage is TRBV2 and J usage is TRBJ1-2; 8 bases are shared with TRBD1. The CDR3 extends over 14 amino acids. The germline V gene has CDR1 SNHLY and CDR2 FYNNEI. Trimming removed 6 bases from V and 7 bases from J; junction bases left unmatched: 10.

The J gene is TRBJ1-1, the V gene TRBV3-1 (or the pseudogene TRBV3-2), with D maybe TRBD1 (5 bases). The germline gives CDR1 LGHDT, CDR2 YNNKEL (reference sequence). V was pared by 1 base and J by 11 bases, with 17 bases between. The CDR3 totals 14 residues. The DNA of the CDR3 is TGTGCCAGCAGCCAAGGTCTGGAGGGACGGGACGCTTTCTTT. This translates into CASSQGLEGRDAFF.

The chain carries TRBV30 and TRBJ1-1; D is unresolved. CDR1 is GTSNPN, CDR2 SVGIG, per germline (reference sequence). Trimming pared 0 bases from V and 4 bases from J, leaving 12 bases between. CDR3 length: 14 residues. The CDR3 DNA follows: TGTGCCTGGAGTGTAGATCCGGGAAGCACTGAAGCTTTCTTT. Its translation is CAWSVDPGSTEAFF.

This chain uses TRBV5-1 with TRBJ1-2, with D possibly matching TRBD1 (6 bases). The CDR3 length is 14 residues. Trimming left V 0 bases short and J 3 bases short, with 9 bases between. Germline V gene lookup returns CDR1 SGHRS and CDR2 YFSETQ. The CDR3 DNA reads TGCGCCAGCAGCTTGGCAGGGGATGACTATGGCTACACCTTC. As protein: CASSLAGDDYGYTF.

The chain is built from TRBV29-1 and TRBJ2-7, with D perhaps TRBD2 (6 bases). There are 18 residues in the CDR3. The germline V gene encodes CDR1 SQVTM and CDR2 ANQGSEA. Trimming cost V 6 bases and J 2 bases, with 29 bases left between them. The DNA of the CDR3 is TGCAGCGTGAAGGGAGTAGGTGGCGGAGGGAAAATTACCTACGAGCAGTACTTC. It specifies CSVKGVGGGGKITYEQYF.

The table lists this clone with a count of one. V and J are TRBV10-2 and TRBJ1-1; possible D gene TRBD1, 5 bases. Germline V lookup: CDR1 WSHSY, CDR2 SAAADI. This CDR3 contains 11 residues. V lost 5 bases and J 11 bases, leaving 12 bases between the germline ends. The CDR3 here is CASSQTGAAFF. The CDR3, as DNA: TGCGCCAGCAGTCAGACTGGGGCGGCTTTCTTT.

The gene calls are TRBV19 and TRBJ2-7, with a tentative D call TRBD2 (6 bases). V was clipped by 2 bases and J by 3 bases, with 20 bases between them. Germline values: CDR1 LNHDA, CDR2 SQIVND (reference sequence). The CDR3 has 17 residues. DNA for the CDR3: TGTGCCAGTAGTATAAGAGAGGGAGGCTCAACTGTCTACGAGCAGTACTTC. It translates to CASSIREGGSTVYEQYF.

This clone occurred a few times. The chain carries TRBV11-2 and TRBJ1-1, with 8 bases matching TRBD1. Trimming removed 2 bases from V and 1 base from J; junction bases left unmatched: 3. This CDR3 spans 15 amino acids. Germline V gene lookup returns CDR1 SGHAT and CDR2 FQNNGV. The CDR3 DNA reads as TGTGCCAGCAGCTTATTCGGACAGGGGAACACTGAAGCTTTCTTT. As protein: CASSLFGQGNTEAFF.

J is TRBJ1-1 and V is TRBV10-3; D not resolved. This CDR3 is built from 14 residues. V lost 6 bases and J lost 1, with 12 bases in between. Germline values: CDR1 ENHRY, CDR2 SYGVKD. The CDR3 sequence: CAISREAGNTEAFF. The CDR3 nucleotides are TGTGCCATCAGCCGGGAGGCCGGGAACACTGAAGCTTTCTTT.

The chain carries TRBV9 and TRBJ1-2; weak D call: TRBD1 (6 bases). Germline CDR1 is SGDLS and CDR2 is YYNGEE. This CDR3 is 14 amino acids long. The V end lost 0 bases, the J end lost 4 bases, and 10 bases lay between the germline ends. CDR3 nucleotides: TGTGCCAGCAGCGTAGTGGAGGACAGCTATGGCTACACCTTC. It translates to CASSVVEDSYGYTF.

This clone was recorded a few times. The chain links TRBV9 to TRBJ2-7, with D perhaps matching TRBD1 (6 bases). The V gene lost 3 bases and the J gene lost 6 bases, with 10 bases spanning the gap. The CDR3 is made up of 12 amino acids. Germline V gene lookup returns CDR1 SGDLS and CDR2 YYNGEE. The CDR3 DNA follows: TGTGCCAGCAGCGCTACAGGGTCCGAGCAGTACTTC. It specifies CASSATGSEQYF. The entire variable domain, with the rest obtained from reference TRBV9 and TRBJ2-7, is as follows: DSGVTQTPKHLITATGQRVTLRCSPRSGDLSVYWYQQSLDQGLQFLIQYYNGEERAKGNILERFSAQQFPDLHSELNLSSLELGDSALYFCASSATGSEQYFGPGTRLTVT.